The clone carrying this T cell receptor (beta chain) was detected many times. The unsorted libraries were produced from 2 million PBMCs held at -80 C. This CDR3 comprises 15 residues. Trimming removed 6 bases at V and 0 bases at J, with 14 bases between. The germline CDR1 and CDR2 sequences are ENHRY and SYGVKD. The sample originates from a study of neurological immune-mediated disorders. Synthesis of cDNA was carried out by template-switch 5'RACE. The reaction used 10-nucleotide random UMIs. TCRdb re-analysed the 5' RACE reads in MiXCR, keeping a single row per CDR3 protein. The sample carries around 27,000 distinct CDR3 sequences, roughly 14% recorded once.

This sequence was found in a man between 65 and 85 years old in good health. The chain links TRBV10-3 to TRBJ1-1, with a weak D call TRBD1 (5 bases). Sequencing was done on a sample of PBMCs. The CDR3 nucleotides are TGTGCCATCAGGATGACAGAGAGGCTGAACACTGAAGCTTTCTTT. It specifies CAIRMTERLNTEAFF.